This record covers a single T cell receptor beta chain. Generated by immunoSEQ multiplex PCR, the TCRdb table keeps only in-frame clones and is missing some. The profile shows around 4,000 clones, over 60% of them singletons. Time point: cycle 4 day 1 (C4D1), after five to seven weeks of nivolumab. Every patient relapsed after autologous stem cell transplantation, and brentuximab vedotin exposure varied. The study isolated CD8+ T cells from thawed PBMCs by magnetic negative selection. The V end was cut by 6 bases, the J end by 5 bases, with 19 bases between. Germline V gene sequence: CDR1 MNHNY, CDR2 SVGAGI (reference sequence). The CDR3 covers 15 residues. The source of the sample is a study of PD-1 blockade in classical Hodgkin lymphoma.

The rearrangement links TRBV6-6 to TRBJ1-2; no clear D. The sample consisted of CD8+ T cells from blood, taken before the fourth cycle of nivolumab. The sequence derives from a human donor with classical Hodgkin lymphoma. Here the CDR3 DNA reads TGTGCCAGCAGGCCCCACCAAACTTCCTATTATGGCTACACCTTC. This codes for CASRPHQTSYYGYTF.